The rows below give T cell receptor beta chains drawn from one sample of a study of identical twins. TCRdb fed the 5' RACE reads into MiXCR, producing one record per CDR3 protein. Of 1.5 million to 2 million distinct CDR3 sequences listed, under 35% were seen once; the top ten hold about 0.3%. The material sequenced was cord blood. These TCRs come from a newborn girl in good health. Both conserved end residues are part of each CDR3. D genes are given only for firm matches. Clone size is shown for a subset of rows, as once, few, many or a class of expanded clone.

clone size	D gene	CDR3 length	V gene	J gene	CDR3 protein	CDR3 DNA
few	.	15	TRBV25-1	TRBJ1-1	CASSQDRTGRAAAFF	TGTGCCAGCAGTCAAGATCGGACGGGCAGGGCAGCAGCTTTCTTT
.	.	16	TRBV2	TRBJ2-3	CASRPGPSVLEDTQYF	TGTGCCAGCAGGCCCGGGCCGTCCGTTTTGGAAGATACGCAGTATTTT
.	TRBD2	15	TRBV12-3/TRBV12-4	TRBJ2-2	CASSLVGRAPGELFF	TGTGCCAGCAGTTTAGTCGGGAGGGCCCCCGGGGAGCTGTTTTTT
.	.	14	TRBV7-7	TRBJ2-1	CASSIGVGGNEQFF	TGTGCTAGCAGCATTGGGGTTGGTGGCAATGAGCAGTTCTTC
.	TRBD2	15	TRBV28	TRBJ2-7	CASSPASGSLYEQYF	TGTGCCAGCAGTCCAGCTAGCGGGAGCCTCTACGAGCAGTACTTC
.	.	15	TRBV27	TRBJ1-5	CASSRHISSNQPQHF	TGTGCCAGCTCGAGACATATCTCTAGCAATCAGCCCCAGCATTTT
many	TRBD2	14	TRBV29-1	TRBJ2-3	CSVPDSGSGDTQYF	TGCAGCGTGCCCGATAGCGGGAGTGGAGATACGCAGTATTTT
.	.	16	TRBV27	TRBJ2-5	CASTPFRWDQQETQYF	TGTGCCAGCACCCCCTTCAGGTGGGACCAACAAGAGACCCAGTACTTC
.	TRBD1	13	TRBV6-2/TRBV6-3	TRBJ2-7	CASRGQARYEQYF	TGTGCCAGCAGGGGACAGGCGAGATACGAGCAGTACTTC
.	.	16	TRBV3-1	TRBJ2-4	CASSQDRGGAKNIQYF	TGTGCCAGCAGCCAAGATAGGGGGGGAGCCAAAAACATTCAGTACTTC
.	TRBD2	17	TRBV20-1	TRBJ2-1	CSASPPGREWSYNEQFF	TGCAGTGCTAGTCCCCCTGGGCGGGAGTGGTCCTACAATGAGCAGTTCTTC
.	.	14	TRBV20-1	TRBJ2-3	CSARDAERGDTQYF	TGCAGTGCTAGAGATGCGGAAAGAGGAGATACGCAGTATTTT
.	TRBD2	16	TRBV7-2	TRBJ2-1	CASSLARLAGMNEQFF	TGTGCCAGCAGCTTAGCGCGTCTAGCGGGTATGAATGAGCAGTTCTTC
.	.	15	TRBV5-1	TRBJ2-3	CASNQRQVPGDTQYF	TGCGCCAGCAACCAACGACAGGTTCCAGGAGATACGCAGTATTTT
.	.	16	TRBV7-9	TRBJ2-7	CASSLAPGITYNEQYF	TGTGCCAGCAGCTTAGCGCCGGGGATAACCTACAATGAGCAGTACTTC
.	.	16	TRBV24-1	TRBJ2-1	CATANDRKGVYNEQFF	TGTGCCACTGCCAATGATAGAAAGGGAGTTTACAATGAGCAGTTCTTC
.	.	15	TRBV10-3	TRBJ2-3	CAIMVGPLDTDTQYF	TGTGCCATCATGGTGGGGCCTCTAGACACAGATACGCAGTATTTT
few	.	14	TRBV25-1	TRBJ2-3	CASSEMLLGDTQYF	TGTGCCAGCAGTGAAATGCTGCTTGGGGATACGCAGTATTTT
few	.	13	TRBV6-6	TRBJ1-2	CASSYLEADGYTF	TGTGCCAGCAGTTACCTCGAGGCGGATGGCTACACCTTC
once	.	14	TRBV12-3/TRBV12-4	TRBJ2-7	CASSLVAISYEQYF	TGTGCCAGCAGTTTAGTGGCCATATCCTACGAGCAGTACTTC
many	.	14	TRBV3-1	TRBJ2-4	CASSQDGSTGLQYF	TGTGCCAGCAGCCAAGATGGGTCCACGGGTCTTCAGTACTTC
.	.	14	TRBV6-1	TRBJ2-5	CASSDHRRQETQYF	TGTGCCAGCAGCGACCACCGACGGCAAGAGACCCAGTACTTC
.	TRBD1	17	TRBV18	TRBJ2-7	CASSPPDRGGLNNEQYF	TGTGCCAGCTCACCTCCGGACAGGGGGGGCTTAAACAATGAGCAGTACTTC
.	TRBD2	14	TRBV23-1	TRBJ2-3	CASSQSSGRDTQYF	TGCGCCAGCAGTCAATCTAGCGGGAGAGATACGCAGTATTTT
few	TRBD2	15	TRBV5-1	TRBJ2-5	CASSVRDYQGETQYF	TGCGCCAGCAGCGTAAGGGACTATCAGGGAGAGACCCAGTACTTC
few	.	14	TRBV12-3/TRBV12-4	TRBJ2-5	CASSSRVVEETQYF	TGTGCCAGCAGTTCACGGGTGGTGGAGGAGACCCAGTACTTC